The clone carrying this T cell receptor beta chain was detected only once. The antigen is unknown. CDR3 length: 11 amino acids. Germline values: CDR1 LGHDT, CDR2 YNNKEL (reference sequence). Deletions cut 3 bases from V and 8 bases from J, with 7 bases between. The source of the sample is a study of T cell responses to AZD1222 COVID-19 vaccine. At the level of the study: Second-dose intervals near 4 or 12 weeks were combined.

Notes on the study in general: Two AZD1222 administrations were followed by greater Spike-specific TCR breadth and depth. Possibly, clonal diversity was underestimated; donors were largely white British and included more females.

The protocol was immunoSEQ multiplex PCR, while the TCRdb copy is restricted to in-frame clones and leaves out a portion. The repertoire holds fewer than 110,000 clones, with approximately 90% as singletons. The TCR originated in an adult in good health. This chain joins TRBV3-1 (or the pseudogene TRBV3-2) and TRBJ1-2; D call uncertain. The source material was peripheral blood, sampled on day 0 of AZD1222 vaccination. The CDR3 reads CASSQGLGYTF. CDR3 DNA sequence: TGTGCCAGCAGCCAGGGTCTAGGCTACACCTTC.